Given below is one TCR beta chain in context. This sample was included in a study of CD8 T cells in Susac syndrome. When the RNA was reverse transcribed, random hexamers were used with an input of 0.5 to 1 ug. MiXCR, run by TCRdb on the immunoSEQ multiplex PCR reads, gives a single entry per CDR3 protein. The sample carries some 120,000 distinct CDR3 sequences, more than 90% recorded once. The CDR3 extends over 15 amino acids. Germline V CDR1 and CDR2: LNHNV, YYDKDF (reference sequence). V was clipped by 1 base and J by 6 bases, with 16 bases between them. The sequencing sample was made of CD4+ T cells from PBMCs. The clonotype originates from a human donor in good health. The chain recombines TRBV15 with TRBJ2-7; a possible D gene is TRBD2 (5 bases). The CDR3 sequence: CATSRGGDTQSEQYF. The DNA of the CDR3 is TGTGCCACCAGCAGAGGGGGAGATACCCAGTCCGAGCAGTACTTC.